This TCR beta chain was sequenced for a study of blood T cells in healthy people across ages. Findings of the study overall: Using unsorted PBMCs precluded a conclusive naive versus antigen-experienced comparison.

CDR1 and CDR2 (germline): DFQATT, SNEGSKA (reference sequence). CDR3 size: 17 residues. Concerning this clonotype itself: As yet, its antigen is unknown. One end of the junction varies from germline; a read error may be responsible.

Primers used in a second PCR of roughly 6 to 11 cycles were a sample-barcoded 5' primer and a J-beta primer mix. Each of the cDNA molecules was tagged by a template-switch adaptor with 12 random nucleotides. Sequencing of every sample gave 3 million or more CDR3-containing paired-end reads. TCRdb reprocessed the 5' RACE reads via MiXCR and lists one record per CDR3 protein. The sample consists of 600,000 or so distinct CDR3 sequences, roughly 31% of them appearing once. The sequencing input was blood. The receptor was derived from a woman aged 80 or older in good health. The chain recombines TRBV20-1 with TRBJ2-6; D could derive from TRBD1 or TRBD2 (5 bases each). The CDR3 sequence: CSASHPTLAIGASVLTF. The CDR3 DNA reads as TGCAGTGCTAGTCACCCCACCCTAGCAATTGGGGCCAGCGTCCTGACTTTC.